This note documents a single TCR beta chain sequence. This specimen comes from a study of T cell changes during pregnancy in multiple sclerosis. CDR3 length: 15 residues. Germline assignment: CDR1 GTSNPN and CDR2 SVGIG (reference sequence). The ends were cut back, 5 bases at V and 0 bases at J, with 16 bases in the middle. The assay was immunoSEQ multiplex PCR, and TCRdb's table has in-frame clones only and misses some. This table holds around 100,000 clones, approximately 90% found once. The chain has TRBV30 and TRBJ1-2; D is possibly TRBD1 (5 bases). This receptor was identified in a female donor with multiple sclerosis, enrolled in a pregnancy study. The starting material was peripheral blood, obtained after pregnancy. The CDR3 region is CAWDDSPIANYGYTF. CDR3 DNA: TGTGCCTGGGACGACAGTCCGATTGCTAACTATGGCTACACCTTC.